This is a list of T cell receptor beta chains from one sample in a study of blood T cells in healthy people across ages. TCRdb reprocessed the 5' RACE reads with MiXCR, giving one entry per CDR3 protein. The data show 650,000 to 1,000,000 distinct CDR3 sequences, with about 37% seen just once and 10% to 15% held by the top ten. The sequenced sample was blood. All receptors derive from a man between 18 and 29 years old in good health. The CDR3 runs from the conserved cysteine through the conserved F or W. Each record gives: D gene, J gene, clone size, V gene, CDR3 DNA, CDR3 protein. A D gene is named only where the DNA matches it firmly. For some rows the clone size is stated as once, few or many, or as a class when expanded; others skip it.

>NA|TRBJ1-1|NA|TRBV20-1
TGCAGTGCTAGGCCCCGTGGGGACACTGAAGCTTTCTTT
CSARPRGDTEAFF
>NA|TRBJ2-3|NA|TRBV5-1
TGCGCCAGCAGCTTGGGGTTGGACACAGATACGCAGTATTTT
CASSLGLDTDTQYF
>TRBD1|TRBJ1-2|NA|TRBV2
TGTGCCAGCAGACGCCGGGACAGAGGTGGCTACACCTTC
CASRRRDRGGYTF
>NA|TRBJ2-3|NA|TRBV5-5
TGTGCCAGCAGCTTGGGTCCCGGGGGCGCAGATACGCAGTATTTT
CASSLGPGGADTQYF
>NA|TRBJ1-1|NA|TRBV5-1
TGCGCCAGCCACAGGGAAGAGAACACTGAAGCTTTCTTT
CASHREENTEAFF
>TRBD2|TRBJ2-3|few|TRBV10-3
TGTGCCATCAGTGAAGGAGCTAGCGGGGGTACAGATACGCAGTATTTT
CAISEGASGGTDTQYF
>NA|TRBJ2-5|few|TRBV7-9
TGTGCCAGCAGCTTACCCTTCCGACTAGGGAAAGAGACCCAGTACTTC
CASSLPFRLGKETQYF
>NA|TRBJ2-5|few|TRBV20-1
TGCAGTGCTAGAGATCGTACAGTCCTGGAGACCCAGTACTTC
CSARDRTVLETQYF
>NA|TRBJ1-2|NA|TRBV7-2
TGTGCCAGCAGCTTAGAGGGGCTCCATGGCTACACCTTC
CASSLEGLHGYTF
>NA|TRBJ1-2|NA|TRBV29-1
TGCAGCGTCACAGGGAGGACTAACTATGGCTACACCTTC
CSVTGRTNYGYTF
>NA|TRBJ2-3|NA|TRBV3-1
TGTGCCAGCAGCCAAGATGGGGGTGGAGATACGCAGTATTTT
CASSQDGGGDTQYF
>NA|TRBJ1-1|few|TRBV7-2
TGTGCCAGCAGCTCAGGGAGGATTAACACTGAAGCTTTCTTT
CASSSGRINTEAFF
>TRBD1|TRBJ2-3|many|TRBV4-1
TGCGCCAGCAGCCATGACAGGGCTTTACGCACAGATACGCAGTATTTT
CASSHDRALRTDTQYF
>TRBD2|TRBJ2-4|few|TRBV4-3
TGCGCCAGCAGCATCCGCGGGGGTGGGAACATTCAGTACTTC
CASSIRGGGNIQYF
>NA|TRBJ2-5|NA|TRBV4-1
TGCGCCAGCAGCCAAGAAGGTGTGACCAATGAGCAGTACTTC
CASSQEGVTNEQYF
>NA|TRBJ1-2|NA|TRBV9
TGTGCCAGCAGCGTAGTCGGGGAGGGCTATGGCTACACCTTC
CASSVVGEGYGYTF
>NA|TRBJ1-1|NA|TRBV7-8
TGTGCCAGCAGCTTATATAAGGACAGTGAAGCTTTCTTT
CASSLYKDSEAFF
>NA|TRBJ1-1|NA|TRBV7-9
TGTGCCAGCAGCAGCTCGGTATTGGACACTGAAGCTTTCTTT
CASSSSVLDTEAFF
>NA|TRBJ2-1|many|TRBV7-2
TGTGCCAGCAGCTTAGCCGGGGCGCGTAATGAGCAGTTCTTC
CASSLAGARNEQFF
>NA|TRBJ1-4|NA|TRBV18
TGTGCCAGCTCACCCGGACACCCAGGGAGGGAAAAACTGTTTTTT
CASSPGHPGREKLFF
>NA|TRBJ2-1|once|TRBV7-9
TGTGCCAGCAGCTTAAGTGCGTCCAGGAGCTCCTACAATGAGCAGTTCTTC
CASSLSASRSSYNEQFF
>NA|TRBJ2-1|NA|TRBV10-3
TGTGTCATCAGCTCAAGGACAGATAGAAACTACAATGAGCAGTTCTTC
CVISSRTDRNYNEQFF
>TRBD1|TRBJ2-5|few|TRBV20-1
TGCAGTGCTAGAGATCTCGGGACAGGGGCATGGTCTACCCAGTACTTC
CSARDLGTGAWSTQYF
>NA|TRBJ1-4|few|TRBV2
TGTGCCAGCAGTGATCCAGGCCAGGGGCCCTTCTTTGAAAAACTGTTTTTT
CASSDPGQGPFFEKLFF
>TRBD2|TRBJ2-3|many|TRBV20-1
TGCAGTGCTAGAGAACTAGCGGGGATAAATACGCAGTATTTT
CSARELAGINTQYF
>NA|TRBJ2-3|NA|TRBV15
TGTGCCACCAGCAGAGGGAGGGGATCAGATACGCAGTATTTT
CATSRGRGSDTQYF
>TRBD2|TRBJ2-7|few|TRBV20-1
TGCAGTGCCACCGCGGGGGGTTTCTACAATGAGCAGTACTTC
CSATAGGFYNEQYF
>NA|TRBJ2-5|NA|TRBV20-1
TGCAGTGCTAGGCCCCGGGACCAGATGTACCAAGAGACCCAGTACTTC
CSARPRDQMYQETQYF
>NA|TRBJ1-1|few|TRBV12-5
TGTGCTAGTGTCCACGACAGGCAGACTGAAGCTTTCTTT
CASVHDRQTEAFF
>TRBD1|TRBJ2-7|NA|TRBV20-1
TGCAGTACGACAGGGACCTCCTACAATGAGCAGTACTTC
CSTTGTSYNEQYF
>NA|TRBJ2-3|NA|TRBV11-1
TGTGCCAGCAGCTTGGTGCGAGATCCGCAGTATTTT
CASSLVRDPQYF
>NA|TRBJ2-7|many|TRBV20-1
TGCAGTGCAGGCTACAATGAGCAGTACTTC
CSAGYNEQYF
>NA|TRBJ2-7|few|TRBV12-5
TGTGCTAGTGGGTTAGCGGCGGAGGGAAGCCAGTACTTC
CASGLAAEGSQYF
>TRBD1|TRBJ1-2|NA|TRBV6-6
TGTGCCAGCAGTTACCCCCGCCCGGGACAGGGACTACGGGGCTACACCTTC
CASSYPRPGQGLRGYTF
>TRBD2|TRBJ2-5|NA|TRBV29-1
TGCAGCGCTAAGACTAGCTCGCAATATGAGCAGTACTTC
CSAKTSSQYEQYF
>TRBD1|TRBJ1-2|few|TRBV7-9
TGTGCCAGCAGCTTAGGGGACAGGGCAGCTAACTATGGCTACACCTTC
CASSLGDRAANYGYTF
>NA|TRBJ1-2|NA|TRBV27
TGTGCCAGCAGTTTAAAAGGGGGGGGCGTAAAATCAAGTTATGGCTACACCTTC
CASSLKGGGVKSSYGYTF
>NA|TRBJ1-4|NA|TRBV6-5
TGTGCCAGCAGGGACGGACCCTCTTCGGATGAAAAACTGTTTTTT
CASRDGPSSDEKLFF
>NA|TRBJ1-3|once|TRBV4-2
TGTGCCAGCAGCCAAGAGCCAGGGACCTCTGGAAACACCATATATTTT
CASSQEPGTSGNTIYF
>TRBD2|TRBJ2-3|few|TRBV29-1
TGCAGCCAGATAGCGGGGACCGGGACAGATACGCAGTATTTT
CSQIAGTGTDTQYF
>NA|TRBJ2-2|NA|TRBV7-2
TGTGCCAGCAGCTTAGTTGGGACCACCACCGGGGAGCTGTTTTTT
CASSLVGTTTGELFF
>NA|TRBJ1-5|NA|TRBV7-6
TGTGCCAGCAGCCGTGCGTTGGGGATGCCGCCCCAGCATTTT
CASSRALGMPPQHF
>NA|TRBJ2-4|NA|TRBV6-5
TGTGCCAGCAGTTCCCCCGGGGGTCGCATTCAGTACTTC
CASSSPGGRIQYF
>NA|TRBJ1-1|few|TRBV21-1
TGTGCCAGCCGAGACGGGGTCACTGAAGCTTTCTTT
CASRDGVTEAFF
>NA|TRBJ1-5|few|TRBV20-1
TGCAGTGCCCAGTCTGGGATTAGCAATCAGCCCCAGCATTTT
CSAQSGISNQPQHF
>TRBD1|TRBJ2-7|NA|TRBV4-3
TGCGCCAGCAGCCCCGGGACAGCCTCCTACAATGAGCAGTACTTC
CASSPGTASYNEQYF
>NA|TRBJ2-2|few|TRBV6-2/TRBV6-3
TGTGCCAGCAGTTCCCTCATGCAGGGAGGCCCCGGGGAGCTGTTTTTT
CASSSLMQGGPGELFF
>TRBD1|TRBJ1-2|NA|TRBV29-1
TGCAGCGTTGAAGATTGGCCCCGGGGACAGGGGCTCTATGGCTACACCTTC
CSVEDWPRGQGLYGYTF
>NA|TRBJ2-1|NA|TRBV15
TGTGCCACCAGCAGATGGAGGGGCTATGAGCAGTTCTTC
CATSRWRGYEQFF
>NA|TRBJ1-1|NA|TRBV4-1
TGCGCCAGCAGCCAAGATGCCAGGGTCCTAATAAGGGCTTTCTTT
CASSQDARVLIRAFF
>NA|TRBJ2-7|NA|TRBV20-1
TGCAGTGCTAGGGGGGGGCACGAGCAGTACTTC
CSARGGHEQYF
>NA|TRBJ2-1|many|TRBV7-9
TGTGCCAGCAGCCTGGCACGGAACGACAATGAGCAGTTCTTC
CASSLARNDNEQFF
>TRBD1|TRBJ2-3|NA|TRBV20-1
TGCAGTGCCACGGACAGGGGGACCACAGATACGCAGTATTTT
CSATDRGTTDTQYF